The source of this T cell receptor (beta chain) is a study of OX40 agonist ivuxolimab in advanced cancers. The ends were cut back, 4 bases at V and 0 bases at J, with 13 bases in the middle. The CDR3 totals 16 residues. Looked up from germline, CDR1 is KGHSH and CDR2 is LQKENI. TCRdb's table, derived via immunoSEQ multiplex PCR, lists solely in-frame clones and lacks some. This table has 150,000 to 190,000 clones, under 95% appearing once. The chain combines TRBV18 with TRBJ1-3; D ambiguous. The starting material was CD4+ or CD8+ T cells sorted from blood, obtained in a trial of the OX40 agonist ivuxolimab. The sequence came from an adult with an advanced solid tumor such as melanoma, head and neck, liver or kidney cancer. CDR3 bases: TGTGCCAGCTCACTTGTTCCGGGGTACTCTGGAAACACCATATATTTT. The encoded protein is CASSLVPGYSGNTIYF.